Detailed here is one T cell receptor beta chain. The antigen remains unidentified. Each CD8+ T cell subset was flow-sorted in triplicate. Every sort contained around 310,000 cells. This sample was included in a study of CXCR3-negative and CXCR3-positive naive CD8 T cells. Carrying UMI labels, the TRB cDNA libraries were prepared through 5' RACE. TCRdb reanalyzed the 5' RACE reads and collapses them to one entry per CDR3 protein, without DNA. The sample table includes some 68,000 distinct CDR3 sequences. The study's findings and limits: Sequencing showed both naive subsets with comparably high diversity, and memory CD8+ cells much lower. CXCR3-positive naive cells carried more hydrophobic TRB CDR3s than CXCR3-negative ones.

This CDR3 is built from 13 residues. The V gene's germline CDR1 is SQVTM and CDR2 ANQGSEA. The sequenced sample consisted of naive CXCR3+ CD8+ T cells from blood. Subset reported: CD45RO-CCR7+CD27+CD95- naive CD8+ T cells expressing CXCR3 (TNR3+). This receptor was taken from a human donor in good health. Some clones in this sample may be carry-over from other donors' samples. The J gene is TRBJ2-2, the V gene TRBV29-1; with no DNA, the TCRdb D assignment of TRBD1 cannot be verified. CDR3 amino acids: CSVRDQNTGELFF.